A selection of T cell receptor beta chains follows, all from one sample in a study of blood T cell repertoires in COVID-19. The assay was immunoSEQ multiplex PCR, and TCRdb's table has in-frame clones only and misses some. The profile shows 150,000 to 200,000 clones, roughly 84% of them singletons. Material: peripheral blood. Every receptor here comes from a human donor with acute or convalescent COVID-19. The donor label of this sample is uncertain. Each CDR3 is given with its conserved first and last residue.

TRBJ1-1 TRBV19 CASSIASGLRVNTEAFF
TRBJ1-4 TRBV5-1 CASSGPDLGTGVTNEKLFF
TRBJ1-2 TRBV9 CASSVENGRSYTF
TRBJ2-1 TRBV19 CASSVTGERPNEQFF
TRBJ2-3 TRBV7-2 CASSISLSSGDTQYF
TRBJ1-1 TRBV30 CAWSVGANTEAFF
TRBJ1-1 TRBV12-5 CASGRQGANTEAFF
TRBJ1-3 TRBV6-5 CASSYQRASGNTIYF
TRBJ1-4 TRBV9 CASSPGQGMEKLFF
TRBJ1-4 TRBV3-1/TRBV3-2 CASSQDQGANEKLFF
TRBJ1-1 TRBV11-2 CASSITGTGAAAFF
TRBJ2-3 TRBV19 CASSSQGRSDTQYF
TRBJ1-6 TRBV7-7 CASSLAWASPNHSPLHF
TRBJ1-5 TRBV23-1 CASSQSRGYNQPQHF
TRBJ1-1 TRBV11-2 CASRPLGAEYLNTEAFF
TRBJ1-4 TRBV5-4 CASSLPGQGYEKLFF
TRBJ1-5 TRBV6-6 CASSRTGGNQPQHF
TRBJ1-6 TRBV3-1/TRBV3-2 CASSQGDRDNSPLHF
TRBJ2-7 TRBV5-1 CASSLAGLEQYF
TRBJ2-7 TRBV4-1 CASSQDPYRGAGEQYF
TRBJ1-4 TRBV30 CAWSARTGPNEKLFF
TRBJ2-5 TRBV6-5 CASSLPGLAGETQYF
TRBJ2-7 TRBV10-1 CASSESRTGASYEQYF
TRBJ2-2 TRBV19 CASSITGINTGELFF
TRBJ2-7 TRBV5-6 CASSHASGRESEQYF
TRBJ1-1 TRBV3-1/TRBV3-2 CASSQGSRAFF
TRBJ2-2 TRBV2 CASREGVNTGELFF
TRBJ1-4 TRBV6-1 CASSEKYQSGTRIEKLFF
TRBJ2-5 TRBV3-1/TRBV3-2 CASSQDLLATPGRETQYF